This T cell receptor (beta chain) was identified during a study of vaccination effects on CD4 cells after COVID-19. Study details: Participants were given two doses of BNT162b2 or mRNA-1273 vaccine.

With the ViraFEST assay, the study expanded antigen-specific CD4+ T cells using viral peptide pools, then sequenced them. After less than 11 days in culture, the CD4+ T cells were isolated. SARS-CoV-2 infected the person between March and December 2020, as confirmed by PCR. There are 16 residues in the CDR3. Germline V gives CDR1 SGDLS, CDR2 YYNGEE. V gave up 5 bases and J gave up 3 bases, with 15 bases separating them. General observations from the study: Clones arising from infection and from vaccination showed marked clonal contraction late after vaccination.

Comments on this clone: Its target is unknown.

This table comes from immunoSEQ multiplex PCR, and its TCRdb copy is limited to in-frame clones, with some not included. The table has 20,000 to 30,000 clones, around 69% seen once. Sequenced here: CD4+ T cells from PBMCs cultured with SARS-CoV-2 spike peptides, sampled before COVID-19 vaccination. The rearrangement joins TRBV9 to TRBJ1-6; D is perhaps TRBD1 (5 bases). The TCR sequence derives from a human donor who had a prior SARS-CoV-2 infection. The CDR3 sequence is CASSGSGAGYNSPLHF. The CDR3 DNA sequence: TGTGCCAGCAGTGGTAGTGGGGCTGGCTATAATTCACCCCTCCACTTT.